This TCR beta chain came from a study of technical replicates of blood from several donors. The method was immunoSEQ multiplex PCR; TCRdb's version includes in-frame clones alone and lacks a portion of them. The table has tens of thousands of clones, 80% to 95% seen once; the top ten hold about 0.4%. Germline V gene lookup returns CDR1 MNHEY and CDR2 SVGAGI. Trimming shortened V by 8 bases and J by 5 bases, and 15 bases separated the two germline ends. This CDR3 region has 14 residues. Source material: T cells isolated from PBMCs. The rearrangement uses TRBV6-5 and TRBJ1-4; TRBD1 might be the D (6 bases). This clonotype was obtained from a human donor in good health. The CDR3 region is CASHKGGWNEKLFF. The CDR3 nucleotides are TGTGCCAGCCACAAGGGGGGGTGGAATGAAAAACTGTTTTTT.